This T cell receptor beta chain was sequenced during a study of shared clonotypes between healthy human individuals. Study-wide findings and caveats: Tissues were not sampled, only blood, and their repertoires likely differ. Sharing across four donors was highest in naive CD4 (roughly 5%) and lowest in memory CD8 (roughly 0.4%). Richness estimates generally favored naive over memory subsets.

CDR3 length equals 15 residues. CDR1 MNHEY and CDR2 SMNVEV come from the germline V gene (reference sequence). The J segment lost 9 bases and the V segment lost 6 bases, leaving 10 bases of the junction unmatched. The repertoire was sequenced with immunoSEQ multiplex PCR; TCRdb's copy has only in-frame clones and lacks some. Of fewer than 100,000 clones in the sample, about two thirds were seen once. This clone was found many times. Its target is unknown. This TCR was recovered from a man aged 30-40 years in good health. The chain links TRBV27 to TRBJ2-1, with 11 bases aligning to TRBD2. Sequencing was carried out using memory CD8+ T cells sorted from blood. Subset: CD45RO+ cells pooled with CCR7-negative TemRA cells. The CDR3 bases are TGTGCCAGCAGGGAACTAGCGGGAGCTGACGCTGAGCAGTTCTTC. It is translated as CASRELAGADAEQFF.